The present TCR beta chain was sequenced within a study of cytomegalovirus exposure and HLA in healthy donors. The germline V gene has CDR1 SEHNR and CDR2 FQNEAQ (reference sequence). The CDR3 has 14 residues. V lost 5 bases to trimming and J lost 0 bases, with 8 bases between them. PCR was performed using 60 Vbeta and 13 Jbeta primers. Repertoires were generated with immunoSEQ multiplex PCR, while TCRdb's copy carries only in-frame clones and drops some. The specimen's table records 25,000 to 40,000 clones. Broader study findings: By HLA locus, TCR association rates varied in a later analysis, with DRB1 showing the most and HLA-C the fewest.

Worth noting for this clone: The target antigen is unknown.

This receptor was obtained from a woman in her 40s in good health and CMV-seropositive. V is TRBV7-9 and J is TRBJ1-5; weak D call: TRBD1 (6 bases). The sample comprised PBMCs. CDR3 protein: CASSPQGSNQPQHF. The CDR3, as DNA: TGTGCCAGCAGCCCACAGGGTAGCAATCAGCCCCAGCATTTT.